A single sample gave rise to the 12 T cell receptor beta chains below, sequenced in a study of blood T cells in healthy people across ages. Then a second PCR, running about 6 to 11 cycles, was carried out with a sample-barcoded 5' primer and a J-beta primer mix. TCRdb fed the 5' RACE reads into MiXCR, producing one record per CDR3 protein. The table records hundreds of thousands of distinct CDR3 sequences, more than 25% of them present only once. The material sequenced was blood. The source is a woman aged 80 or over in good health.

In its sample, this clonotype was seen many times. This rearrangement joins TRBV2 to TRBJ2-5; 9 bases match TRBD2. The CDR3 contains 15 residues. CDR1 and CDR2 from the germline V gene are SNHLY and FYNNEI. V gave up 3 bases and J gave up 3 bases; unmatched junction bases: 5. The CDR3 region is CASSESPSGKETQYF. The CDR3 coding sequence is TGTGCCAGCAGTGAGAGCCCTAGCGGGAAAGAGACCCAGTACTTC.

Comments on this clonotype: The junction and the germline gene differ at one end; a read error may be behind it. This sequence joins TRBV20-1 and TRBJ2-4; 9 nucleotides agree with TRBD2. Looked up from germline, CDR1 is DFQATT and CDR2 is SNEGSKA (reference sequence). CDR3 length: 14 residues. The chain's CDR3 is CSASQGLAKNIQDF. The CDR3 DNA sequence: TGCAGTGCTAGCCAGGGACTAGCCAAAAACATTCAGGACTTC.

The chain joins TRBV5-1 to TRBJ2-3; 7 bases are shared with TRBD2. The germline V gene encodes CDR1 SGHRS and CDR2 YFSETQ. The CDR3 covers 14 residues. Trimming removed 4 bases from V and 11 bases from J; junction bases left unmatched: 13. The CDR3, as DNA: TGCGCCAGCAGCGAGGACTGGGGGGGTGGAGGGCAGTATTTT. Its translation: CASSEDWGGGGQYF.

This clonotype was counted a few times. V usage is TRBV7-2 and J usage is TRBJ2-2, with TRBD1 as a possible D gene (6 bases). Germline V gene data show CDR1 as SGHTA and CDR2 as FQGNSA. This CDR3 spans 14 amino acids. The V gene lost 6 bases and the J gene lost 7 bases, with 15 bases spanning the gap. The CDR3 reads CASRAQGVSGELFF. For the CDR3, the DNA is TGTGCCAGCAGGGCACAGGGAGTCAGCGGGGAGCTGTTTTTT.

In this sample, this clonotype turned up many times. This rearrangement joins TRBV7-2 to TRBJ2-3; the match to TRBD2 covers 8 bases. J lost 6 bases, V lost 3 bases, and 14 bases had no gene match. The CDR3 runs to 17 residues. Germline CDR1 SGHTA, CDR2 FQGNSA. In DNA form, the CDR3 reads TGTGCCAGCAGCTTCGGAGGTAGCGGGGATTTATTTGATACGCAGTATTTT. Encoded protein: CASSFGGSGDLFDTQYF.

Note on this clonotype: A clone one base away is much larger, so this may be a read error. The rearrangement joins TRBV20-1 to TRBJ2-7; 15 nucleotides align to TRBD2. Germline assignment: CDR1 DFQATT and CDR2 SNEGSKA (reference sequence). CDR3 length: 17 residues. Trimming at V came to 4 bases and at J to 7 bases, leaving 14 bases not matched to a gene. The CDR3 DNA follows: TGCAGTGCTACATGGACTAGCGGGGGGGTTTCCTACAATGAGCAGTACTTC. Its protein is CSATWTSGGVSYNEQYF.

The chain joins TRBV7-2 to TRBJ1-2; no clear D gene. This CDR3 is built from 13 residues. Trimming removed 5 bases at V and 8 bases at J, with 15 bases between. Per germline, CDR1 SGHTA and CDR2 FQGNSA. The DNA of the CDR3 is TGTGCCAGCAGCCAACGGGCCGTTGTCGGCTACACCTTC. This sequence encodes CASSQRAVVGYTF.

This clonotype was observed many times. A much larger clone lies one base from this, so it may be a read error. The V call is TRBV6-5, the J call TRBJ2-5; 7 nucleotides agree with TRBD2. V shed 4 bases and J 11 bases; nucleotides not matched to a gene: 16. The germline CDR1 and CDR2 sequences are MNHEY and SVGAGI. This CDR3 spans 15 amino acids. The CDR3 region is CASSSPSGTNNEQYF. CDR3 nucleotide sequence: TGTGCCAGCAGTTCCCCCTCCGGGACTAACAATGAGCAGTACTTC.

This clonotype showed up many times. The genes are TRBV7-2 and TRBJ2-5; the D gene is possibly TRBD1 (5 bases). This CDR3 spans 15 amino acids. Per germline, CDR1 SGHTA and CDR2 FQGNSA. Trimming took off 2 bases at V and 2 bases at J, with 12 bases between the two ends. CDR3 amino acids: CASSLFGQGQETQYF. DNA of the CDR3: TGTGCCAGCAGCTTATTCGGGCAGGGTCAAGAGACCCAGTACTTC.

This clonotype was seen ten or more times. The chain links TRBV14 to TRBJ2-3; unclear D gene. CDR1 and CDR2 (germline): SGHDN, FVKESK. V gave up 4 bases and J gave up 8 bases, with 19 bases separating them. There are 15 residues in the CDR3. Written as DNA, the CDR3 is TGTGCCAGCAGCCCCGACCTAATTACTCATGGTACGCAGTATTTT. This translates into CASSPDLITHGTQYF.

There are many counts of this clonotype. The chain employs TRBV4-1 and TRBJ2-3; possibly TRBD2 for D (6 bases). V was shortened by 1 base and J by 7 bases, with 18 bases between the two germline ends. This CDR3 region has 16 residues. CDR1 and CDR2 from the germline V gene are MGHRA and YSYEKL. CDR3 sequence reads: CASSQVAGSVPNTQYF. CDR3 DNA: TGCGCCAGCAGCCAAGTGGCGGGGTCGGTTCCGAATACGCAGTATTTT.

This clonotype was detected ten times or more. The chain has TRBV7-2 and TRBJ2-3; D not certain. Trimming shortened V by 5 bases and J by 2 bases, and 8 bases separated the two germline ends. In germline, CDR1 is SGHTA, CDR2 FQGNSA. The CDR3 has 13 amino acids. CDR3 nucleotides: TGTGCCAGCAGCCAGCTCATCACAGATACGCAGTATTTT. Its protein product is CASSQLITDTQYF.